The 30 T cell receptor beta chains below all came from one sample that was sequenced in a study of blood T cell repertoires in COVID-19. The method was immunoSEQ multiplex PCR; TCRdb's version includes in-frame clones alone and lacks a portion of them. Of approximately 240,000 clones listed, 70% to 90% are singletons. The sequenced sample was peripheral blood. The receptors were gathered from a woman between 18 and 30 years old who had recovered from COVID-19.

The V call is TRBV29-1, the J call TRBJ2-7; 7 nucleotides align to TRBD1. The trim removed 5 bases at V and 0 bases at J, leaving 7 bases unmatched. The CDR3 has 14 residues. The germline V gene encodes CDR1 SQVTM and CDR2 ANQGSEA. The CDR3 loop reads CSVTEDRSSYEQYF. In DNA, the CDR3 is TGCAGCGTTACCGAGGACAGGAGCTCCTACGAGCAGTACTTC.

The chain employs TRBV18 and TRBJ2-5, with D possibly matching TRBD2 (5 bases). Trimming shortened V by 6 bases and J by 4 bases, and 12 bases separated the two germline ends. Germline assignment: CDR1 KGHSH and CDR2 LQKENI. CDR3 length: 13 amino acids. In DNA form, the CDR3 reads TGTGCCAGCTCTCTCCACCGGGGAGAGACCCAGTACTTC. Amino acid sequence: CASSLHRGETQYF. The full variable domain, completed using reference TRBV18 and TRBJ2-5, is NAGVMQNPRHLVRRRGQEARLRCSPMKGHSHVYWYRQLPEEGLKFMVYLQKENIIDESGMPKERFSAEFPKEGPSILRIQQVVRGDSAAYFCASSLHRGETQYFGPGTRLLVL.

Only one count was recorded for this clone. V is TRBV5-4 and J is TRBJ1-2; 11 bases map to TRBD1. Per the germline V gene, CDR1 is SGHNT and CDR2 is YYREEE (reference sequence). This CDR3 has 17 residues. The V gene end was trimmed by 4 bases and the J gene end by 6 bases; junction bases not matched to a gene: 14. The CDR3 DNA is TGTGCCAGCAGCCCGGTGCCACCGGACAGGGGGCGTCATGGCTACACCTTC. Translated, it gives CASSPVPPDRGRHGYTF.

V gene TRBV2 combines with J gene TRBJ2-1; TRBD2 matches at 9 bases. From germline, CDR1 is SNHLY and CDR2 FYNNEI. V shed 6 bases, J shed 8 bases, and the junction held 8 bases outside the gene matches. CDR3 length: 14 residues. CDR3 region: CASRSSGDLYEQFF. In DNA form, the CDR3 reads TGTGCCAGCAGATCTAGCGGGGACCTCTATGAGCAGTTCTTC. The variable domain in full, completed from reference TRBV2 and TRBJ2-1, reads EPEVTQTPSHQVTQMGQEVILRCVPISNHLYFYWYRQILGQKVEFLVSFYNNEISEKSEIFDDQFSVERPDGSNFTLKIRSTKLEDSAMYFCASRSSGDLYEQFFGPGTRLTVL.

This clone occurred once. J is TRBJ1-2 and V is TRBV7-2; D is uncertain. Looked up from germline, CDR1 is SGHTA and CDR2 is FQGNSA. The CDR3 has 13 residues. V was pared by 1 base and J by 1 base, with 4 bases between. The CDR3 DNA is TGTGCCAGCAGCTTAGACGGTAACTATGGCTACACCTTC. As protein: CASSLDGNYGYTF.

V usage is TRBV5-1 and J usage is TRBJ2-2, with 9 bases aligning to TRBD2. The CDR3 totals 16 residues. Unmatched junction bases numbered 5, after V lost 2 bases and J lost 3 bases. CDR1 is SGHRS and CDR2 is YFSETQ in the germline V gene. CDR3 sequence: CASSFLAGLDTGELFF. The CDR3 DNA follows: TGCGCCAGCAGCTTCCTAGCGGGATTGGACACCGGGGAGCTGTTTTTT.

This chain links TRBV3-1 (or the pseudogene TRBV3-2) with TRBJ1-3, with D uncertain. CDR3 length equals 15 residues. V was trimmed by 0 bases and J by 3 bases, leaving 9 bases between them. Germline V CDR1 and CDR2: LGHDT, YNNKEL (reference sequence). CDR3 loop: CASSQELLFGNTIYF. The DNA for the CDR3 is TGTGCCAGCAGCCAAGAATTACTTTTTGGAAACACCATATATTTT.

Of note for this clone: An end of the junction does not agree with germline; a read error may underlie this. This chain links TRBV30 with TRBJ1-2, with a tentative D call TRBD1 (6 bases). The CDR3 consists of 12 residues. CDR1 is GTSNPN, CDR2 SVGIG, per germline (reference sequence). The CDR3 region has the DNA TGTGCCTGGAAAGGGGGTGTCGAATCCGGGGCCTTC. Translating it yields CAWKGGVESGAF.

The chain combines TRBV11-1 with TRBJ2-5, with D unresolved. From germline, CDR1 is SGHAT and CDR2 FQDESV (reference sequence). Deletions cut 1 base from V and 2 bases from J, with 5 bases between. CDR3 size: 13 residues. CDR3 in amino acids: CASSLVLQETQYF. The CDR3 DNA is TGTGCCAGCAGCTTAGTTCTGCAAGAGACCCAGTACTTC.

The chain recombines TRBV11-2 with TRBJ2-2; 8 bases line up with TRBD1. With 2 bases clipped from V and 0 bases from J, the junction kept 8 bases outside the gene matches. The length of the CDR3 is 18 residues. Germline V gene sequence: CDR1 SGHAT, CDR2 FQNNGV. CDR3 region: CASSLSPGQGSNTGELFF. The CDR3 coding sequence is TGTGCCAGCAGCTTATCTCCTGGACAGGGATCGAACACCGGGGAGCTGTTTTTT.

CDR3 loop: CASSSPGGTEAFF. Written as DNA, the CDR3 is TGCGCCAGCAGCTCTCCAGGGGGCACTGAAGCTTTCTTT. The gene calls are TRBV4-3 and TRBJ1-1; 7 bases align to TRBD1. The CDR3 consists of 13 residues. CDR1 LGHNA and CDR2 YSLEER come from the germline V gene. Trimming at V came to 5 bases and at J to 4 bases, leaving 4 bases not matched to a gene.

This sequence joins TRBV5-5 and TRBJ2-7, with D tentatively TRBD2 (6 bases). V was clipped by 4 bases and J by 10 bases, with 12 bases between them. The CDR3 sequence is 11 residues long. The germline V gene encodes CDR1 SGHKS and CDR2 YYEKEE (reference sequence). CDR3 sequence (DNA): TGTGCCAGCAGCCCGGACGGGAGACAGTACTTC. Protein product: CASSPDGRQYF.

The chain joins TRBV9 to TRBJ2-6; TRBD1 matches 7 bases. The germline V gene has CDR1 SGDLS and CDR2 YYNGEE. With V trimmed by 0 bases and J by 1 base, 7 bases remained unmatched. CDR3 length: 18 amino acids. CDR3 bases: TGTGCCAGCAGCGTAGCTAGAGGGACAGATTCTGGGGCCAACGTCCTGACTTTC. Protein sequence: CASSVARGTDSGANVLTF.

This clone was counted once. The chain uses TRBV3-1 (or the pseudogene TRBV3-2) and TRBJ2-7; D gene ambiguous. Trimming removed 0 bases from V and 4 bases from J, with 16 bases in between. The CDR3 is 16 amino acids. Per the germline V gene, CDR1 is LGHDT and CDR2 is YNNKEL (reference sequence). In DNA form, the CDR3 reads TGTGCCAGCAGCCAAGATTCAACTGTTTCTACGTACGAGCAGTACTTC. Its translation: CASSQDSTVSTYEQYF.

The chain carries TRBV5-1 and TRBJ1-2; 8 bases agree with TRBD1. In germline, CDR1 is SGHRS, CDR2 YFSETQ. The CDR3 extends over 16 amino acids. J gave up 7 bases and V 5 bases, and 16 bases lay outside the gene matches. The CDR3: CASRWAGGDSVSGYTF. The CDR3 DNA sequence: TGCGCCAGCAGATGGGCAGGGGGCGATTCGGTGAGTGGCTACACCTTC.

V is TRBV9 and J is TRBJ1-2, with 12 nucleotides matching TRBD1. The junction had 13 bases not matched to a gene; V was cut back by 6 bases and J by 4 bases. The CDR3 is 17 amino acids. Germline loops: CDR1 SGDLS, CDR2 YYNGEE. CDR3 sequence (DNA): TGTGCCAGCACAGAATCTCCGGGACAGGGGGCGGCCTATGGCTACACCTTC. Its protein is CASTESPGQGAAYGYTF.

This clone occurred once. The gene calls are TRBV6-6 and TRBJ2-2, with a weak D call TRBD2 (6 bases). The CDR3 runs to 16 residues. V was pared by 8 bases and J by 1 base, with 17 bases between. Germline assignment: CDR1 MNHNY and CDR2 SVGAGI (reference sequence). CDR3 sequence: CASEEGGAQNTGELFF. CDR3 DNA sequence: TGTGCCAGCGAAGAAGGAGGGGCCCAGAACACCGGGGAGCTGTTTTTT.

The chain links TRBV20-1 to TRBJ2-2; TRBD1 agrees at 7 bases. CDR3 length equals 14 residues. Looked up from germline, CDR1 is DFQATT and CDR2 is SNEGSKA (reference sequence). J lost 4 bases, V lost 3 bases, and 5 bases had no gene match. In DNA form, the CDR3 reads TGCAGTGCTAGTAAACAGGGGACCACCGGGGAGCTGTTTTTT. As protein: CSASKQGTTGELFF.

The chain links TRBV18 to TRBJ2-3; 8 bases agree with TRBD2. Germline V lookup: CDR1 KGHSH, CDR2 LQKENI. The CDR3 totals 16 residues. Unmatched junction bases numbered 4, after V lost 2 bases and J lost 0 bases. The CDR3 reads CASSPAGGMSTDTQYF. For the CDR3, the DNA is TGTGCCAGCTCACCAGCGGGAGGAATGAGCACAGATACGCAGTATTTT.

This clone appeared a few times. This rearrangement joins TRBV7-6 to TRBJ1-1; no clear D gene. V dropped 4 bases and J dropped 4 bases, with 10 bases sitting between them. CDR1 SGHVS and CDR2 FNYEAQ come from the germline V gene. There are 13 residues in the CDR3. CDR3 coding DNA: TGTGCCAGCAGCTCCACCGTTAGCACTGAAGCTTTCTTT. Its translation is CASSSTVSTEAFF.

The chain recombines TRBV6-5 with TRBJ1-1, with D possibly matching TRBD1 (6 bases). The CDR3 totals 14 residues. Germline CDR1 is MNHEY and CDR2 is SVGAGI. The germline V and J ends were trimmed by 2 bases and 6 bases, with 13 bases remaining between them. The DNA of the CDR3 is TGTGCCAGCAGTTACCCGTCGGACAGCTCTGAAGCTTTCTTT. Translated: CASSYPSDSSEAFF.

The rearrangement uses TRBV5-4 and TRBJ1-1; 8 nucleotides align to TRBD1. The CDR3 extends over 16 amino acids. V shed 5 bases, J shed 0 bases, and the junction held 9 bases outside the gene matches. In germline, CDR1 is SGHNT, CDR2 YYREEE (reference sequence). The CDR3 sequence: CASRRQGMFMNTEAFF. The CDR3 DNA sequence: TGTGCCAGCAGAAGACAGGGGATGTTTATGAACACTGAAGCTTTCTTT.

This chain joins TRBV6-5 and TRBJ2-7; TRBD1 matches at 9 bases. The V gene's germline CDR1 is MNHEY and CDR2 SVGAGI. This CDR3 comprises 16 residues. The junction had 7 bases not matched to a gene; V was cut back by 0 bases and J by 4 bases. The CDR3 reads CASSYSPGQGLYEQYF. The CDR3 DNA reads TGTGCCAGCAGTTACTCGCCAGGACAGGGGCTTTACGAGCAGTACTTC.

The CDR3 DNA sequence: TGTGCCAGCAGCTTATGGGGGGAAGGGGAAAAACTGTTTTTT. It codes for CASSLWGEGEKLFF. This rearrangement joins TRBV7-9 to TRBJ1-4; TRBD1 might be the D (5 bases). V lost 2 bases and J lost 8, with 12 bases in between. CDR3 length: 14 amino acids. Germline values: CDR1 SEHNR, CDR2 FQNEAQ (reference sequence).

The V call is TRBV3-1 (or the pseudogene TRBV3-2), the J call TRBJ2-2; D may be TRBD2 (5 bases). Per germline, CDR1 LGHDT and CDR2 YNNKEL (reference sequence). The CDR3 sequence is 14 residues long. Trimming cost V 1 base and J 5 bases, with 8 bases left between them. Here the CDR3 reads CASSQVGITGELFF. The DNA of the CDR3 is TGTGCCAGCAGCCAAGTCGGGATAACCGGGGAGCTGTTTTTT.

The chain uses TRBV3-1 (or the pseudogene TRBV3-2) and TRBJ1-2; D call uncertain. The CDR3 runs 15 residues. Trimming took off 0 bases at V and 4 bases at J, with 12 bases between the two ends. CDR1 and CDR2 from the germline V gene are LGHDT and YNNKEL (reference sequence). DNA of the CDR3: TGTGCCAGCAGCCAAGATCCACAGCCCTTCTATGGCTACACCTTC. Protein: CASSQDPQPFYGYTF.

Only one count was recorded for this clone. The DNA for the CDR3 is TGTGCCAGCACAGGTCTGACCAAAAACATTCAGTACTTC. Protein sequence: CASTGLTKNIQYF. The chain couples TRBV6-6 to TRBJ2-4; no definite D call. The germline V gene has CDR1 MNHNY and CDR2 SVGAGI (reference sequence). The V and J ends lost 7 bases and 2 bases respectively, with 9 bases between them. This CDR3 is built from 13 residues.

This clone has only a few counts. This CDR3 is also generated by other DNA sequences in the sample. The chain recombines TRBV30 with TRBJ1-5; no clear D gene. The ends were cut back, 0 bases at V and 2 bases at J, with 5 bases in the middle. CDR3 length: 13 amino acids. Germline assignment: CDR1 GTSNPN and CDR2 SVGIG (reference sequence). DNA for the CDR3: TGTGCCTGGAGTGTTCAGGGCAATCAGCCCCAGCATTTT. It encodes CAWSVQGNQPQHF.

This rearrangement joins TRBV6-2 or TRBV6-3 to TRBJ2-3; tentatively, D is TRBD1 (6 bases). Trimming stripped 5 bases from V and 2 bases from J, with 20 bases between. The CDR3 totals 17 residues. The germline CDR1 and CDR2 sequences are MNHEY and SVGEGT. In DNA, the CDR3 is TGTGCCAGCAGTCGGAGCACCGGGACAAGGTACACAGATACGCAGTATTTT. This translates into CASSRSTGTRYTDTQYF.

The V and J genes are TRBV19 and TRBJ2-1; D perhaps matches TRBD2 (6 bases). This CDR3 contains 14 residues. V was trimmed by 8 bases and J by 12 bases, leaving 23 bases between them. Germline CDR1 LNHDA, CDR2 SQIVND (reference sequence). The CDR3 DNA is TGTGCCAGTCAGACCCAGCGGGTGGATGGGGTGCAGTTCTTC. Translating gives CASQTQRVDGVQFF.